This TCR beta chain comes out of a study of type 1 regulatory T cells. TCRdb re-called the reads through MiXCR, storing one row per CDR3 protein. Of roughly 60,000 distinct CDR3 sequences in the sample, roughly two thirds were seen once. The CDR3 contains 13 residues. Per the germline V gene, CDR1 is SEHNR and CDR2 is FQNEAQ (reference sequence). Trimming removed 1 base at V and 7 bases at J, with 11 bases between. Points on this clonotype: Its antigen remains unknown.

The material sequenced was cultured non-Tr1 T cells, either the whole culture or a sorted T cell fraction (not recorded which). The V gene is TRBV7-9, the J gene TRBJ2-7; the D is unclear. The sequence came from a human donor in good health. The CDR3 region is CASSLVGLGEQYF. In DNA form, the CDR3 reads TGTGCCAGCAGCTTAGTCGGGCTCGGAGAGCAGTACTTC.